This passage covers 26 T cell receptor beta chains from one sample sequenced in a study of CXCR3-negative and CXCR3-positive naive CD8 T cells. Study-level points and caveats: CXCR3-positive naive cells had more hydrophobic TRB CDR3s than CXCR3-negative naive cells.

These receptors are not linked to any known antigen. Carrying UMI labels, the TRB cDNA libraries were prepared through 5' RACE. TCRdb processed the 5' RACE reads again and assigns one entry to each CDR3 protein, with no DNA. This sample carries roughly 100,000 distinct CDR3 sequences, with more than 0.3% going to the ten biggest clones. The sample taken for sequencing was naive CXCR3+ CD8+ T cells from blood. Subset noted: CD45RO-CCR7+CD27+CD95- naive CD8+ T cells expressing CXCR3 (TNR3+). These receptors all stem from a human donor in good health. Some clones in this sample may be carry-over from other donors' samples.

This chain links TRBV20-1 with TRBJ2-3; lacking DNA, the TRBD1 call made by TCRdb goes unchecked. The CDR3 consists of 14 residues. Germline-derived CDR1 and CDR2 are DFQATT and SNEGSKA (reference sequence). CDR3 sequence reads: CSAGPDRGPDTQYF.

V gene TRBV7-3 combines with J gene TRBJ2-1; TCRdb designates TRBD1, a call that cannot be tested without DNA. CDR1 is SGHTA, CDR2 FQGTGA, per germline. This CDR3 is 14 amino acids long. CDR3 amino acids: CASSFNLDSNEQFF.

The J gene is TRBJ2-5, the V gene TRBV7-9; the D call from TCRdb, TRBD2, cannot be confirmed without DNA. The CDR3 totals 15 residues. Germline CDR1 reads SEHNR; CDR2 reads FQNEAQ (reference sequence). CDR3 loop: CASSPPSGPQETQYF. Full variable domain (missing parts from reference TRBV7-9 and TRBJ2-5): DTGVSQNPRHKITKRGQNVTFRCDPISEHNRLYWYRQTLGQGPEFLTYFQNEAQLEKSRLLSDRFSAERPKGSFSTLEIQRTEQGDSAMYLCASSPPSGPQETQYFGPGTRLLVL.

V is TRBV28 and J is TRBJ1-2. CDR1 is MDHEN, CDR2 SYDVKM, per germline. The CDR3 is 13 amino acids. CDR3 loop: CASSLVTTSGYTF.

The chain recombines TRBV5-6 with TRBJ2-1; there is no DNA to check the TCRdb D call of TRBD1. This CDR3 is 13 amino acids long. The germline gives CDR1 SGHDT, CDR2 YYEEEE. CDR3 region: CASSLGDSGEQFF.

This chain uses TRBV19 with TRBJ2-1; as DNA is missing, the TRBD1 call by TCRdb cannot be tested. The CDR3 length is 11 residues. The germline V gene encodes CDR1 LNHDA and CDR2 SQIVND (reference sequence). The CDR3 protein is CASRGTNEQFF.

The V call is TRBV7-6, the J call TRBJ2-1; TCRdb's D call, TRBD1, is unchecked because there is no DNA. The CDR3 spans 13 residues. Germline assignment: CDR1 SGHVS and CDR2 FNYEAQ. The CDR3 loop is CASSTLQGIEQFF.

This chain connects TRBV20-1 to TRBJ2-1; TCRdb calls TRBD2, which cannot be checked without DNA. The CDR3 spans 13 residues. CDR1 DFQATT and CDR2 SNEGSKA come from the germline V gene (reference sequence). CDR3 sequence reads: CSASLPDWNEQFF.

This chain connects TRBV14 to TRBJ2-1; without DNA, the TCRdb call of TRBD1 cannot be checked. CDR1 and CDR2 (germline): SGHDN, FVKESK. This CDR3 region has 17 residues. The CDR3 loop is CASSQDSNGWGYNEQFF.

The chain links TRBV5-1 to TRBJ1-1. CDR1 SGHRS and CDR2 YFSETQ come from the germline V gene. The CDR3 has 14 amino acids. CDR3 region: CASSLRGGNTEAFF.

This chain joins TRBV29-1 and TRBJ1-1; TCRdb selects TRBD1, and the lack of DNA leaves this call unchecked. The CDR3 sequence is 13 residues long. Per germline, CDR1 SQVTM and CDR2 ANQGSEA. The CDR3 protein is CSSGGSGYTEAFF.

V gene TRBV5-4 combines with J gene TRBJ2-5; the D call of TRBD2 rests on TCRdb alone, since no DNA is present to check it. This CDR3 region has 14 residues. Per the germline V gene, CDR1 is SGHNT and CDR2 is YYREEE (reference sequence). The CDR3 loop reads CASSSTSVQETQYF.

The chain couples TRBV5-1 to TRBJ2-3; TCRdb reports TRBD1, a call that lacks DNA to check it against. The CDR3 sequence is 16 residues long. Germline CDR1 reads SGHRS; CDR2 reads YFSETQ. CDR3 in amino acids: CASSLGAGGAPDTQYF.

This rearrangement joins TRBV4-2 to TRBJ1-6. The CDR3 contains 16 residues. Germline values: CDR1 LGHNA, CDR2 YNFKEQ. The chain's CDR3 is CASSQVSSSYNSPLHF.

The V gene is TRBV7-8, the J gene TRBJ2-7; TCRdb designates TRBD1, a call that cannot be tested without DNA. Germline V CDR1 and CDR2: SGHVS, FQNEAQ. The CDR3 sequence is 15 residues long. The CDR3 here is CASSPDRASSYEQYF.

V gene TRBV6-2 or TRBV6-3 combines with J gene TRBJ2-7. This CDR3 is 15 amino acids long. In germline, CDR1 is MNHEY, CDR2 SVGEGT. CDR3 region: CASSYNRDFTYEQYF.

The chain joins TRBV9 to TRBJ1-2; no DNA is available, so the TRBD1 call from TCRdb remains unchecked. The germline gives CDR1 SGDLS, CDR2 YYNGEE. The CDR3 contains 14 residues. The CDR3 here is CASSVGGARYGYTF.

The chain joins TRBV4-3 to TRBJ2-3. Germline V gives CDR1 LGHNA, CDR2 YSLEER. This CDR3 contains 13 residues. The CDR3 loop is CASSQGLTDSQYF.

V is TRBV5-6 and J is TRBJ2-3; TCRdb lists TRBD2, though no DNA is available to test this call. Germline values: CDR1 SGHDT, CDR2 YYEEEE. This CDR3 region has 15 residues. The CDR3 region is CASSLNSVGTDTQYF.

This chain connects TRBV7-3 to TRBJ2-2; checking the TCRdb D call of TRBD2 is not possible without DNA. The V gene's germline CDR1 is SGHTA and CDR2 FQGTGA. The CDR3 length is 17 residues. The CDR3 sequence is CASSWPKRGGGTGELFF.

This chain links TRBV7-2 with TRBJ2-5; the D call from TCRdb, TRBD1, cannot be confirmed without DNA. Germline CDR1 and CDR2: SGHTA and FQGNSA. The CDR3 sequence is 13 residues long. The CDR3 is CASSFWATETQYF.

The genes are TRBV29-1 and TRBJ2-3; TCRdb returns TRBD1, unconfirmable since there is no DNA. The CDR3 consists of 15 residues. Germline V gives CDR1 SQVTM, CDR2 ANQGSEA. The CDR3 reads CSVNGADKSTDTQYF.

The J gene is TRBJ2-5, the V gene TRBV15; there is no DNA to check the TCRdb D call of TRBD2. The CDR3 runs 15 residues. Germline CDR1 and CDR2: LNHNV and YYDKDF (reference sequence). The CDR3 sequence: CATRPGLALNDVQYF.

J is TRBJ1-2 and V is TRBV9; TCRdb proposes TRBD1, but this gene call is untestable without DNA. The CDR3 loop spans 18 amino acids. Germline V lookup: CDR1 SGDLS, CDR2 YYNGEE. The CDR3 protein is CASSPKERDRGGFYGYTF.

The chain is built from TRBV28 and TRBJ2-1; TCRdb picks TRBD1, but there is no DNA to check that call. Germline values: CDR1 MDHEN, CDR2 SYDVKM. This CDR3 has 15 residues. The CDR3 sequence: CASRSGQGVHNEQFF.

CDR3 in amino acids: CSVGTGGYDQYF. The chain carries TRBV29-1 and TRBJ2-7; without DNA, the TCRdb call of TRBD1 cannot be checked. The germline V gene encodes CDR1 SQVTM and CDR2 ANQGSEA. This CDR3 has 12 amino acids.